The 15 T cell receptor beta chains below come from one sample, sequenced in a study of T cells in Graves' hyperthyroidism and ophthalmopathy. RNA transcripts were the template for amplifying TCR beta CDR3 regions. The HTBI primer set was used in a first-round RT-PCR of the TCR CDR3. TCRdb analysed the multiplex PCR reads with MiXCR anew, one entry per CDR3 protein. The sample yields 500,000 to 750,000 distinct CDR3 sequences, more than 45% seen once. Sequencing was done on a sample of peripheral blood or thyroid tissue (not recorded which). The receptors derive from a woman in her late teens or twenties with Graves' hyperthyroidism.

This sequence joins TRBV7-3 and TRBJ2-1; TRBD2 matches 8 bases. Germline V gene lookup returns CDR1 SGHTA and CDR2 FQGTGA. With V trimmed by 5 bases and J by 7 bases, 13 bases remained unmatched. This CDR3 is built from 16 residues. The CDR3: CASSPGGLAGQNEQFF. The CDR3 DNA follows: TGTGCCAGCAGCCCGGGCGGGCTAGCGGGTCAGAATGAGCAGTTCTTC.

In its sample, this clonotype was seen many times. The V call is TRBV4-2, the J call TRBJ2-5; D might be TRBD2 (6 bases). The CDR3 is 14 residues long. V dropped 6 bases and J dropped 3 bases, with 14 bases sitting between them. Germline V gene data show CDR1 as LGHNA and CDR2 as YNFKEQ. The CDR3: CASRASADEETQYF. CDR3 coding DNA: TGTGCCAGCAGAGCTAGCGCCGATGAAGAGACCCAGTACTTC.

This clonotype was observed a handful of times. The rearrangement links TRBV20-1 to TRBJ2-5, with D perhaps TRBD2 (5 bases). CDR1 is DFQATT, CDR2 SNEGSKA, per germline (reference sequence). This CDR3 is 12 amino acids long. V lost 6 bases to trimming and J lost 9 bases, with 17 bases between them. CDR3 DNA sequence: TGCAGTGCGACATCCGGGGAGCAGCCCCAGTACTTC. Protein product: CSATSGEQPQYF.

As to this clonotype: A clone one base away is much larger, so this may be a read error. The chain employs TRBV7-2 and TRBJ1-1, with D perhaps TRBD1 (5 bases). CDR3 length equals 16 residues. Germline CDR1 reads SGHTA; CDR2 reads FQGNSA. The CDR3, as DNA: TGCGCCAGCTGCCCCCTCCGGGGGGTAGGACGCACTGAAGCTTTCTTT. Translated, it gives CASCPLRGVGRTEAFF.

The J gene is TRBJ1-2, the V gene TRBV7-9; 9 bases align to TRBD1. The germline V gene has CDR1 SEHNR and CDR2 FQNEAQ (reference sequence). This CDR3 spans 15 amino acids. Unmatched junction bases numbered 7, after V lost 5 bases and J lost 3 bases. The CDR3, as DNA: TGTGCCAGCAGCGGGCGGACAGGGGAGGACTATGGCTACACCTTC. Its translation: CASSGRTGEDYGYTF. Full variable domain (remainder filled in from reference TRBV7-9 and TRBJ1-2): DTGVSQNPRHKITKRGQNVTFRCDPISEHNRLYWYRQTLGQGPEFLTYFQNEAQLEKSRLLSDRFSAERPKGSFSTLEIQRTEQGDSAMYLCASSGRTGEDYGYTFGSGTRLTVV.

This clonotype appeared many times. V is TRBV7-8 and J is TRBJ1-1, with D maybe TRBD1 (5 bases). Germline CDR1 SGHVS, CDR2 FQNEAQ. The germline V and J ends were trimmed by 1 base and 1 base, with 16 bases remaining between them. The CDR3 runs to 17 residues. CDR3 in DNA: TGTGCCAGCAGCTTAGAAAGGGGCGAACCCAAGAACACTGAAGCTTTCTTT. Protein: CASSLERGEPKNTEAFF.

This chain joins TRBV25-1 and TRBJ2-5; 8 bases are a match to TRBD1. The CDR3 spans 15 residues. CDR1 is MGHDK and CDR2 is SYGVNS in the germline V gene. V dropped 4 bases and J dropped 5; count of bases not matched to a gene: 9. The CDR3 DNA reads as TGTGCCAGCAGTGCCAACACAGGGGGATGGGAGACCCAGTACTTC. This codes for CASSANTGGWETQYF. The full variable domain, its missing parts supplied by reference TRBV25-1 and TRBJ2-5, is EADIYQTPRYLVIGTGKKITLECSQTMGHDKMYWYQQDPGMELHLIHYSYGVNSTEKGDLSSESTVSRIRTEHFPLTLESARPSHTSQYLCASSANTGGWETQYFGPGTRLLVL.

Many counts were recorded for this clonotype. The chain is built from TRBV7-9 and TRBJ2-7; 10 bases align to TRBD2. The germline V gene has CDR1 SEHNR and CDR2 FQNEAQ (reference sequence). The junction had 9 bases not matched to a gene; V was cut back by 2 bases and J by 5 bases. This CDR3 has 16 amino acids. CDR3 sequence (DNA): TGTGCCAGCAGCTTACCCCTAGCGGGAGTTTCCCACGAGCAGTACTTC. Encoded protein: CASSLPLAGVSHEQYF.

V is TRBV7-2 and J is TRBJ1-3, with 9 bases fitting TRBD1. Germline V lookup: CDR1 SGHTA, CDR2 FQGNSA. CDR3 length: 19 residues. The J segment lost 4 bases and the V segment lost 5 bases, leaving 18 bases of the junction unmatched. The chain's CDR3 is CASSKGTGYFKIQGNTIYF. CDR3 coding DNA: TGTGCCAGCAGCAAGGGGACAGGGTATTTTAAAATTCAAGGAAACACCATATATTTT.

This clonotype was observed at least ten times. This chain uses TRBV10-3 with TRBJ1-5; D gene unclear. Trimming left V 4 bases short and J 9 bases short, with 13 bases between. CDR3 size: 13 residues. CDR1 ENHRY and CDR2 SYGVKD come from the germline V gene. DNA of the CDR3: TGTGCCATCAGTGGCGAAGAGGTCGCGCCCCAGCATTTT. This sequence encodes CAISGEEVAPQHF.

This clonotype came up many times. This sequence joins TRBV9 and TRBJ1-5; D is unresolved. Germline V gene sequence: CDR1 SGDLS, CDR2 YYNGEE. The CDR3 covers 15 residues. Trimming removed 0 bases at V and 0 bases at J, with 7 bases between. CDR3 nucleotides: TGTGCCAGCAGCGTAGATGGACTTAGCAATCAGCCCCAGCATTTT. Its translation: CASSVDGLSNQPQHF.

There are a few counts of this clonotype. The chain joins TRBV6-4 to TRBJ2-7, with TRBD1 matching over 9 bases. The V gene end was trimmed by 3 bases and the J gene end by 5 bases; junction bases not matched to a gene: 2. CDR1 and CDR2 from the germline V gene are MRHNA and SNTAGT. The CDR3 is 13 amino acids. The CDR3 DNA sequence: TGTGCCAGCAGTGAAGGGACAGGGAACGAGCAGTACTTC. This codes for CASSEGTGNEQYF.

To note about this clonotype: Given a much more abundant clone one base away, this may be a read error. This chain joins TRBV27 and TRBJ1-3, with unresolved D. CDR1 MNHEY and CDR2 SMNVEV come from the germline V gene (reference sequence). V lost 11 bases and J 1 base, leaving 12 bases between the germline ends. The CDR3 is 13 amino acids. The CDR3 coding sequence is TGTGCCGGCGGAGTGTCATCTGGAAACACCATATATTTT. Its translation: CAGGVSSGNTIYF.

CDR3 residues: CAISVAGRMDEQYF. The CDR3 region has the DNA TGTGCCATCAGTGTTGCGGGACGAATGGACGAGCAGTACTTC. This chain uses TRBV10-3 with TRBJ2-7, with D possibly matching TRBD2 (6 bases). V lost 4 bases, J lost 5 bases, and 15 bases lay in between. Looked up from germline, CDR1 is ENHRY and CDR2 is SYGVKD. The CDR3 runs 14 residues.

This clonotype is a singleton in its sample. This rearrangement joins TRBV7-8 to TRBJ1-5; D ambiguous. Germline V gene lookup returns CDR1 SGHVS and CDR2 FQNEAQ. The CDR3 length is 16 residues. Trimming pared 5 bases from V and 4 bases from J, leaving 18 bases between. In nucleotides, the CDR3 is TGTGCCAGCAGCCCAACTAGCGGGAGTGGTAATCAGCCCCAGCATTTT. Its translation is CASSPTSGSGNQPQHF.